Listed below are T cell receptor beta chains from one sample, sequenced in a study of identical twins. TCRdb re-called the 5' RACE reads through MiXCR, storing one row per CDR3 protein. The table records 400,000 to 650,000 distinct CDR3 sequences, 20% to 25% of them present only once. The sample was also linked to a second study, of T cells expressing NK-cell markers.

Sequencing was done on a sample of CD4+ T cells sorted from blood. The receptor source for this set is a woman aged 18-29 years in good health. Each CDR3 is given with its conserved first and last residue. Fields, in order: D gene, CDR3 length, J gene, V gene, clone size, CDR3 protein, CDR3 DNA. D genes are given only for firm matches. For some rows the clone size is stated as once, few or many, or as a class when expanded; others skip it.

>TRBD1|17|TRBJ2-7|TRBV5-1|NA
CASSLTSYRDRAYEQYF
TGCGCCAGCAGCTTGACCTCTTACCGGGACAGAGCCTATGAGCAGTACTTC
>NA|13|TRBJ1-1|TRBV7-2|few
CASSLLGLTEAFF
TGTGCCAGCAGCTTACTGGGTCTCACTGAAGCTTTCTTT
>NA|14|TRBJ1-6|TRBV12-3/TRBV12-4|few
CASSQGTVDSPLHF
TGTGCCAGCAGTCAGGGGACGGTAGATTCACCCCTCCACTTT
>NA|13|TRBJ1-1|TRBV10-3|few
CAISLSMNTEAFF
TGTGCCATCTCTCTATCAATGAACACTGAAGCTTTCTTT
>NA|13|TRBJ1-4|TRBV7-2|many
CASSPGGGEKLFF
TGTGCCAGCAGCCCGGGTGGTGGAGAAAAACTGTTTTTT
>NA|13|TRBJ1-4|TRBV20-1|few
CSATPGTNEKLFF
TGCAGTGCTACACCGGGAACTAATGAAAAACTGTTTTTT
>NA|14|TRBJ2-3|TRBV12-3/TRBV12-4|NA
CASSRGLFTDTQYF
TGTGCCAGCAGCCGGGGACTCTTCACAGATACGCAGTATTTT
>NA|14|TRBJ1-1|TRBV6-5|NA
CASSYRDRRAEAFF
TGTGCCAGCAGTTACCGAGACAGGCGGGCTGAAGCTTTCTTT
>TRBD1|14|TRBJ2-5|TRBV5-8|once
CASSWRGTEETQYF
TGTGCCAGCAGCTGGAGAGGGACAGAAGAGACCCAGTACTTC
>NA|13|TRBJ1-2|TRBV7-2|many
CASSPGTSYGYTF
TGTGCCAGCAGTCCGGGGACCTCTTATGGCTACACCTTC
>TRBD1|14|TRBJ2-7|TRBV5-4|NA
CASRPTGQGYEQYF
TGTGCCAGCAGACCTACGGGACAGGGCTACGAGCAGTACTTC
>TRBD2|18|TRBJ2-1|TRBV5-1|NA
CASSLATSGGALYNEQFF
TGCGCCAGCAGCTTGGCCACCAGCGGGGGGGCCTTATACAATGAGCAGTTCTTC
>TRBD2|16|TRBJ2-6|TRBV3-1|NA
CARGTSGASGANVLTF
TGTGCCAGGGGGACTAGCGGGGCCTCTGGGGCCAACGTCCTGACTTTC
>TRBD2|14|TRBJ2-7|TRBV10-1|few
CASRELTSGYEQYF
TGCGCCAGCAGAGAATTAACTAGCGGGTACGAGCAGTACTTC
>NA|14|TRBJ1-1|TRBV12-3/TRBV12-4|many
CASSPSPVLAEAFF
TGTGCCAGCAGTCCCAGCCCGGTCCTGGCTGAAGCTTTCTTT
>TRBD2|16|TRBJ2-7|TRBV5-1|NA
CASSQRGLAVFHEQYF
TGCGCCAGCAGCCAGCGGGGACTAGCGGTTTTCCACGAGCAGTACTTC
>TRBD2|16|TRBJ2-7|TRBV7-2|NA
CASSLGLGVAGDEQYF
TGTGCCAGCAGCTTAGGGCTGGGGGTAGCGGGAGACGAGCAGTACTTC
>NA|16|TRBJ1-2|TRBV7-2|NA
CASSLVGVWGSYGYTF
TGTGCCAGCAGCTTAGTGGGGGTCTGGGGTTCCTATGGCTACACCTTC
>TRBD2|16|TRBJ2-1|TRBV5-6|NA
CASSLSLGLASNEQFF
TGTGCCAGCAGCTTGTCTCTTGGACTAGCCTCCAATGAGCAGTTCTTC
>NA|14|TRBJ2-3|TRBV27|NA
CASRVGPSTDTQYF
TGTGCCAGCAGGGTAGGACCTAGCACAGATACGCAGTATTTT
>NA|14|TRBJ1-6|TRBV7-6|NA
CASSRRGLNSPLHF
TGTGCCAGCAGTCGTCGGGGCTTGAATTCACCCCTCCACTTT
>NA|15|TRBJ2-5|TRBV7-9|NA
CASSPLGTGQETQYF
TGTGCCAGCAGCCCGCTAGGTACAGGGCAAGAGACCCAGTACTTC
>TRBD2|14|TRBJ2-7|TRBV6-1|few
CASHPGTSGYEQYF
TGTGCCAGCCATCCCGGGACTAGCGGTTACGAGCAGTACTTC
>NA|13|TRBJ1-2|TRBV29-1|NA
CSVEQGPSYGYTF
TGCAGCGTTGAACAGGGGCCGAGCTATGGCTACACCTTC
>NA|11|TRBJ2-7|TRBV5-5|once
CASSLEGSPWF
TGTGCCAGCAGCTTGGAAGGGTCCCCGTGGTTC
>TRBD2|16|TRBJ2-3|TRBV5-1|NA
CASSLGLAGFADTQYF
TGCGCCAGCAGCTTAGGACTAGCGGGATTTGCAGATACGCAGTATTTT
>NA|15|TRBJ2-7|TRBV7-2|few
CASSLAAQTTYEQYF
TGTGCCAGCAGCTTAGCGGCTCAAACAACTTACGAGCAGTACTTC
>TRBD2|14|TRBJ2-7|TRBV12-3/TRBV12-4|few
CASRRSGGRGEQYF
TGTGCCAGCAGACGCAGCGGGGGCCGGGGTGAGCAGTACTTC
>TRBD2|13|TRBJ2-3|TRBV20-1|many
CSASSGGTDTQYF
TGCAGTGCTTCTAGCGGGGGCACAGATACGCAGTATTTT
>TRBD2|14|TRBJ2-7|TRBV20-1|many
CSASRTSGVYEQYF
TGCAGTGCTAGTAGGACTAGCGGAGTCTACGAGCAGTACTTC
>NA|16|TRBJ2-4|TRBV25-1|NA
CASSFPGTSNQNIQYF
TGTGCCAGCAGTTTCCCCGGGACCTCAAACCAAAACATTCAGTACTTC
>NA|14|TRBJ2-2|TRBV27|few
CASSSTTEGRELFF
TGTGCCAGCAGTTCAACTACGGAGGGGCGGGAGCTGTTTTTT
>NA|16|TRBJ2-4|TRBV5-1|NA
CASSLAAGLAKNIQYF
TGCGCCAGCAGCTTGGCCGCGGGACTAGCCAAAAACATTCAGTACTTC
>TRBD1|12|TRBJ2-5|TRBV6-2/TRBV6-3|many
CASSTGGETQYF
TGTGCCAGCAGCACAGGGGGAGAGACCCAGTACTTC
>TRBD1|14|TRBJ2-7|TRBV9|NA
CASSVGTVSYEQYF
TGTGCCAGCAGCGTCGGGACAGTTTCCTACGAGCAGTACTTC
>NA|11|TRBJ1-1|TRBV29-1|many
CSVSEFTEAFF
TGCAGCGTTTCCGAATTCACTGAAGCTTTCTTT
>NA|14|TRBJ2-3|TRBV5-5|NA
CASSLNAYIDTQYF
TGTGCCAGCAGCTTGAACGCCTACATTGATACGCAGTATTTT
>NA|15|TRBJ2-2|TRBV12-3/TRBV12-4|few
CASSFRERGTGELFF
TGTGCCAGCAGTTTTCGAGAGCGCGGCACCGGGGAGCTGTTTTTT
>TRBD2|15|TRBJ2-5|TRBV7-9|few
CASSSPGLGLETQYF
TGTGCCAGCAGCTCACCGGGACTAGGCCTCGAGACCCAGTACTTC
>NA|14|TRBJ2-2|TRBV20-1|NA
CSAAGRGNTGELFF
TGCAGCGCGGCGGGAAGGGGTAACACCGGGGAGCTGTTTTTT